This T cell receptor beta chain was identified during a study of post-analysis software for immune sequencing data. This clonotype turned up a few times. Antigen: not known. Presence of unique molecular identifiers characterized the TCR beta cDNA libraries. TCRdb passed the PCR reads through MiXCR, listing each CDR3 protein once. The sample consists of roughly 400,000 distinct CDR3 sequences, about 39% of them appearing once. Germline CDR1 SQVTM, CDR2 ANQGSEA. The CDR3 spans 15 residues. V was cut by 4 bases and J by 4 bases, with 20 bases left in between. Study outcomes and limitations: Compared with controls, patients had more of 4 or 5 TRBV segments, including TRBV5-6, TRBV5-1 and TRBV20-1.

The V gene is TRBV29-1, the J gene TRBJ2-7, with D possibly being TRBD2 (6 bases). Sequenced: blood. This TCR derives from a girl aged 2 to 9 with multiple sclerosis. CDR3 DNA: TGCAGCGTTGTGGCCTCGGGAGTGACGTTGTACGAGCAGTACTTC. This gives the protein CSVVASGVTLYEQYF.